This T cell receptor (beta chain) stems from a study of primary melanoma T cells and metastatic recurrence (dated by TCRdb to the early 2020s). For context, the study as a whole: The cohort consisted of some 210 primary melanomas of stage T2 to T4, each more than 1 mm thick. Whether patient outcome could be predicted by T-cell fraction and T-cell repertoire clonality in primary melanoma tumors was the question this study put to the test. The T-cell fraction measured by TCR beta sequencing was weighed against progression-free survival, the clinical outcome chosen for the comparison. Histopathological grading of tumor-infiltrating lymphocytes served as the comparison point for the T-cell fraction derived from sequencing. Broader findings and caveats from the paper: Tumor T-cell fraction was reported to predict progression-free survival independently of thickness, ulceration, mitotic rate and age. The authors framed an effective T-cell-mediated antitumor response in primary melanoma only as a suggestion, not a demonstrated mechanism. Regardless of nodal disease, mitotic rate or ulceration status, a T-cell fraction above 20% appeared to be protective. Progression-free survival prediction was reportedly improved more by adding T-cell fraction to tumor thickness than by adding any other histopathological variable.

As regards this clone: What this receptor recognizes is not known. No base-level quality is on record; no much larger clone is a single base apart.

Each patient's primary melanoma had been surgically resected and was viewed as potentially curable, though still at risk of metastatic recurrence. After removal of 6 bases from V and 2 bases from J, the junction retains 3 bases not matched to a gene. CDR1 and CDR2 were assigned from the germline V gene as MNHGY and SAAAGT. The CDR3 spans 14 residues, from the cysteine through the phenylalanine. The entry retains the CDR3 DNA only, 42 bases that are in frame from base 1. Library preparation used the immunoSEQ multiplex PCR assay. High-throughput sequencing of the T-cell receptor beta chain was performed on primary melanoma tumor tissue. The original methods were these. The repertoire analyses covered TCRB CDR3 sharing between samples and the distribution of insertions and deletions. A gradient-boosted model ranked how well the T-cell fraction predicted outcome compared with histopathological variables. TCRdb holds this immuneACCESS table with in-frame rearrangements only. Some clones are missing; in checked studies, unresolved V genes explain under half, and the rest has no known cause. V and J calls and clone size follow that table, whereas D and trimming were derived from the DNA. The sample records approximately 1,000 clones, around 73% of which are singletons. Together, the top ten hold less than 15% of the sample.

The sequencing input was melanoma tumor tissue. This receptor was obtained from a human donor with melanoma. Recombination connected TRBV6-8 to TRBJ2-7, with TRBD1 identical over 11 junction bases. CDR3 protein: CASRGQGATYEQYF. In nucleotides, the sequence is TGTGCCAGCAGAGGACAGGGGGCCACCTACGAGCAGTACTTC.